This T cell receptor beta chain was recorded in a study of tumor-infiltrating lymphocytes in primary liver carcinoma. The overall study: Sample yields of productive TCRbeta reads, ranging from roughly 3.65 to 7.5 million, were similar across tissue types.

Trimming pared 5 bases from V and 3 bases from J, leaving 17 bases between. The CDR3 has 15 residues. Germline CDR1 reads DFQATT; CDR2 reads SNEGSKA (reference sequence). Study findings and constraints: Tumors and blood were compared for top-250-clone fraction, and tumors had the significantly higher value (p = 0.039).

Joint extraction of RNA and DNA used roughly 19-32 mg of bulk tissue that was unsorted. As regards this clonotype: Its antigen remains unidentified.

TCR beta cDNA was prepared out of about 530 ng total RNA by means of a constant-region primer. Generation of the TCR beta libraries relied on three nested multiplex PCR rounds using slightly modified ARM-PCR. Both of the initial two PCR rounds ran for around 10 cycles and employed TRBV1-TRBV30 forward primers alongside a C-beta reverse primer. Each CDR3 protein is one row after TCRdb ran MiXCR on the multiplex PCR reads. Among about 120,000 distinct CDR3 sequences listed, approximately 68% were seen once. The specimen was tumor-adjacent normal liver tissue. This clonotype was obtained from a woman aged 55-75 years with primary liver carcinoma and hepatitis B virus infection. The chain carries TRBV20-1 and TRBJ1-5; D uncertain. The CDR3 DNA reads TGCAGTGCTGGCTCTAGGATGGGTTTCAATCAGCCCCAGCATTTT. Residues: CSAGSRMGFNQPQHF.